The 5 T cell receptor beta chains in this list originate from one sample, sequenced in a study of T cells in Graves' hyperthyroidism and ophthalmopathy. It was RNA transcripts that yielded the amplified TCR beta CDR3 regions. The HTBI primer set drove a first-round RT-PCR of the TCR CDR3. TCRdb itself ran the multiplex PCR reads through MiXCR, one entry per CDR3 protein. The sample includes about 350,000 distinct CDR3 sequences, 15% to 20% of them seen just once. Material for sequencing was blood. The receptors derive from a woman aged 40 to 50 with Graves' ophthalmopathy.

The chain joins TRBV5-8 to TRBJ2-7; D uncertain. CDR1 is SGHTS, CDR2 YDEGEE, per germline. V lost 0 bases to trimming and J lost 2 bases, with 9 bases between them. The CDR3 is 14 amino acids. The DNA for the CDR3 is TGTGCCAGCAGCTTGGTTGGGGTAACCTACGAGCAGTACTTC. It translates to CASSLVGVTYEQYF.

This sequence joins TRBV6-2 or TRBV6-3 and TRBJ2-7, with TRBD2 matching over 7 bases. CDR1 is MNHEY and CDR2 is SVGEGT in the germline V gene. Trimming at V came to 6 bases and at J to 5 bases, leaving 13 bases not matched to a gene. The CDR3 is made up of 15 amino acids. The CDR3 DNA is TGTGCCAGCAGCTCCCTCCTAGCGGAGCTTGACGAGCAGTACTTC. This gives the protein CASSSLLAELDEQYF.

In this sample, this clonotype turned up a few times. The chain employs TRBV7-8 and TRBJ2-2, with D perhaps matching TRBD2 (6 bases). From germline, CDR1 is SGHVS and CDR2 FQNEAQ. Trimming removed 5 bases from V and 4 bases from J, with 14 bases in between. The length of the CDR3 is 15 residues. In nucleotides, the CDR3 is TGTGCCAGCAGCAGACGGGAGTCGGGCACCGGGGAGCTGTTTTTT. This gives the protein CASSRRESGTGELFF.

About this clonotype: A much larger clone lies one base from this, so it may be a read error. The V and J genes are TRBV11-1 and TRBJ2-7, with 11 nucleotides matching TRBD2. CDR1 is SGHAT, CDR2 FQDESV, per germline (reference sequence). The CDR3 is 17 amino acids. V shed 4 bases and J 3 bases; nucleotides not matched to a gene: 11. CDR3 DNA sequence: TGTGCCAGCAGCTCACCCTCCGGGACTAGCGGCATCTACGAGCAGTACTTC. It specifies CASSSPSGTSGIYEQYF.

This clonotype was seen a handful of times. The J gene is TRBJ1-3, the V gene TRBV7-8; no clear D gene. CDR1 is SGHVS, CDR2 FQNEAQ, per germline. The CDR3 spans 13 residues. V dropped 5 bases and J dropped 0 bases, with 5 bases sitting between them. CDR3 bases: TGTGCCAGCAGCCCCAGCTCTGGAAACACCATATATTTT. Its protein is CASSPSSGNTIYF.